This T cell receptor (beta chain) emerged from a study of T-cell memory formation after mild COVID-19 (dated by TCRdb to the early 2020s). About the study as a whole: Most TCR sequence clusters were specific to one of the two donors. Longitudinal TCRalpha and TCRbeta repertoire sequencing tracked T-cell clones expanding and contracting after mild COVID-19 in a couple of donors. The cohort comprised two young, previously healthy adult volunteers, one female and one male. The paper as a whole reports these results and caveats: Only two mild cases were covered by the study, and larger cohorts that include severe cases with pre-infection samples were considered necessary. Balanced CD4/CD8 phenotypes were observed for clones contracting from day 15 to 85, whereas a bias towards CD4+ was observed for a second wave of clones expanding from day 15 to 37. Contracting CD4+ clones were found mainly in CM and EM memory subsets, while CD8+ clones were enriched in EMRA. Some responding clones were detected in pre-infection memory, suggesting pre-existing cross-reactive memory T cells joined the SARS-CoV-2 response. SARS-CoV-2 specificity was not confirmed for the second-wave clones peaking on day 37.

PBMCs were isolated by Ficoll-Paque density gradient centrifugation. These reads were obtained on an Illumina NovaSeq 6000. Using 5'RACE with constant-segment primers, TCRalpha and TCRbeta cDNA libraries were constructed, with sample barcodes and unique molecular identifiers added in the process. Trizol reagent was used to extract RNA from every sample. Libraries were amplified in two PCR steps, with a second sample barcode and Illumina TruSeq adapters added in the second step. Sequencing of libraries was performed on an Illumina NovaSeq with 2 x 150 bp paired-end reads. The authors' pipeline ran thus. Demultiplexing of reads and collapsing into UMI-guided consensus sequences were performed with migec v1.2.7. With mixcr v2.1.11, UMI consensuses were aligned to TRA and TRB V and J templates and assembled into clonotypes. A clonotype was counted as expanded or contracted only if both edgeR and NoisET called the change significant, with noise models trained on biological replicates. For edgeR calls, a false discovery rate-adjusted p below 0.01 and a log2 fold-change threshold of 1 were applied. PCA with hierarchical clustering of max-normalized trajectories of the 1000 most abundant clonotypes was used as exploratory dynamics analysis. Separately sequenced CD4+ and CD8+ repertoires were used to assign a CD4 or CD8 phenotype to each responding clone. The public sequencing data were trimmed at Q25 with fastp and processed into clonotypes with MiXCR by TCRdb, which kept only in-frame beta chains. Entries are consolidated by CDR3 protein sequence, retaining the most common genes and DNA. The V and J calls reflect TCRdb's pipeline rather than the authors' work. Present in this sample are about 440,000 distinct CDR3 sequences, 20% of which were seen just once. Of the sample, about 8.8% is held by the ten largest clones.

The CDR3 covers 16 residues, taking in both the cysteine and the phenylalanine. The DNA shown is the 48-base CDR3, in frame from base 1. The germline V gene (reference sequence) sets CDR1 to SEHNR and CDR2 to FQNEAQ. V and J are trimmed by 4 bases and 3 bases, and the gene matches miss 11 bases of the junction. Turning to this clonotype: Its target antigen remains unknown. Base qualities are missing; no much larger clone stands one base away.

Sequencing input: PBMCs or a T cell subset sorted from them (not recorded which). The sequence is built from TRBV7-9 and TRBJ1-2; the central 7 bases match TRBD1. This clonotype was obtained from an adult woman who had mild COVID-19 (a few samples of this study predate the infection). The sample titles of this study are shuffled in the database, so cell type and time point are left out; the donor was told from shared clones. The CDR3 here reads CASSSDREIVDYGYTF. The DNA reads TGTGCCAGCAGCTCCGACAGGGAGATAGTGGACTATGGCTACACCTTC.